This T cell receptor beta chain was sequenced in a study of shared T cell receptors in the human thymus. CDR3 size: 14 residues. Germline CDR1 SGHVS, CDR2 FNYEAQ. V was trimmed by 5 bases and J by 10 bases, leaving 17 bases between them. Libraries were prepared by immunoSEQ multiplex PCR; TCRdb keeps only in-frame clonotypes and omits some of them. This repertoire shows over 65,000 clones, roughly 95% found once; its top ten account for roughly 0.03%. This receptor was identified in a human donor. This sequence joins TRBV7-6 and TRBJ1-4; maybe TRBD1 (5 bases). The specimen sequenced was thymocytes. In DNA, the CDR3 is TGTGCCAGCAGCAACAAGGAAGACAGCCTAAAACTGTTTTTT. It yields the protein CASSNKEDSLKLFF.